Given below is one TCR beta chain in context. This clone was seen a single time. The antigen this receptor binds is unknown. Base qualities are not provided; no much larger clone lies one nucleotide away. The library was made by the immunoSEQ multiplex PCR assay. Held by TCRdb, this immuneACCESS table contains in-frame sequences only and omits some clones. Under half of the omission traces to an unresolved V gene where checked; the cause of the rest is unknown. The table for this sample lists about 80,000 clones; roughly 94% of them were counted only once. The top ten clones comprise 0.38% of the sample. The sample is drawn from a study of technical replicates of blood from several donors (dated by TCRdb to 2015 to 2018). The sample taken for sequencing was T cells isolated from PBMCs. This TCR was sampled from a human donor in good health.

The CDR3 region has the sequence CASSETGEAYEQYF. The DNA sequence follows: TGTGCCAGCTCTGAGACGGGTGAGGCCTACGAGCAGTACTTC. The chain was built from TRBV5-4 and TRBJ2-7, with the D gene too uncertain to name. V is shortened by 7 bases, J by 2 bases, and the region joining them spans 16 bases. Measured from the cysteine to the phenylalanine, the CDR3 is 14 residues long. Of all the DNA, just the CDR3 is kept, 42 bases in frame from base 1. CDR1 is given as SGHNT and CDR2 as YYREEE, both from the germline V gene (reference sequence). Here the CDR3 is joined to the reference TRBV5-4 and TRBJ2-7 genes, and the full variable domain is: ETGVTQSPTHLIKTRGQQVTLRCSSQSGHNTVSWYQQALGQGPQFIFQYYREEENGRGNFPPRFSGLQFPNYSSELNVNALELDDSALYLCASSETGEAYEQYFGPGTRLTVT.